Following are 25 T cell receptor beta chains from one sample sequenced in a study of PD-1 blockade in classical Hodgkin lymphoma. Time point denoted: cycle 4 day 1 (C4D1), after less than 7 weeks of nivolumab. Every patient experienced relapse after autologous stem cell transplantation, and brentuximab vedotin exposure varied. The method was immunoSEQ multiplex PCR; TCRdb's version includes in-frame clones alone and lacks a portion of them. Of roughly 50,000 clones detected, nearly 90% appear once; the ten largest clones hold about 15%. Specimen: peripheral blood mononuclear cells (PBMCs), collected before the fourth cycle of nivolumab. These receptors all stem from a human donor with classical Hodgkin lymphoma.

The gene calls are TRBV6-5 and TRBJ2-1; 13 bases fit TRBD2. The CDR3 runs to 15 residues. The V gene end was trimmed by 11 bases and the J gene end by 9 bases; junction bases not matched to a gene: 13. Looked up from germline, CDR1 is MNHEY and CDR2 is SVGAGI. As DNA, the CDR3 is TGTGCCGGCGAACTGGGACTAGCGGGACCAAGTGAGCAGTTCTTC. Translation: CAGELGLAGPSEQFF.

The rearrangement uses TRBV5-4 and TRBJ1-2, with D tentatively TRBD1 (6 bases). Germline V CDR1 and CDR2: SGHNT, YYREEE (reference sequence). The CDR3 is 13 residues long. V gave up 3 bases and J gave up 3 bases, with 9 bases separating them. CDR3 sequence: CASSSQGDYGYTF. CDR3 coding DNA: TGTGCCAGCAGCTCACAGGGAGACTATGGCTACACCTTC. The full variable domain, rest sourced from reference TRBV5-4 and TRBJ1-2, is ETGVTQSPTHLIKTRGQQVTLRCSSQSGHNTVSWYQQALGQGPQFIFQYYREEENGRGNFPPRFSGLQFPNYSSELNVNALELDDSALYLCASSSQGDYGYTFGSGTRLTVV.

This sequence joins TRBV30 and TRBJ2-7; D possibly uses TRBD1 or TRBD2 (5 bases each). The germline V gene encodes CDR1 GTSNPN and CDR2 SVGIG (reference sequence). V was shortened by 0 bases and J by 2 bases, with 11 bases between the two germline ends. The CDR3 is 14 residues long. The CDR3 coding sequence is TGTGCCTGGAGTGTACTATCGGGGCCCTACGAGCAGTACTTC. This encodes CAWSVLSGPYEQYF.

This chain links TRBV19 with TRBJ2-2, with a weak D call TRBD1 (5 bases). CDR1 and CDR2 (germline): LNHDA, SQIVND (reference sequence). The CDR3 sequence is 16 residues long. The V end was cut by 4 bases, the J end by 0 bases, with 12 bases between. The CDR3 spells CASSTGKFANTGELFF. The CDR3 region has the DNA TGTGCCAGTAGTACAGGGAAATTCGCGAACACCGGGGAGCTGTTTTTT.

The genes are TRBV5-4 and TRBJ2-7; TRBD1 matches 7 bases. Germline V gene data show CDR1 as SGHNT and CDR2 as YYREEE (reference sequence). The CDR3 runs 17 residues. Trimming took 3 bases from V and 5 from J; bases not matched to a gene: 17. The CDR3 loop reads CASSSPGGTGVGNEQYF. Here the CDR3 DNA reads TGTGCCAGCAGCTCACCTGGGGGTACAGGGGTCGGTAACGAGCAGTACTTC. The full variable domain, completed using reference TRBV5-4 and TRBJ2-7, is ETGVTQSPTHLIKTRGQQVTLRCSSQSGHNTVSWYQQALGQGPQFIFQYYREEENGRGNFPPRFSGLQFPNYSSELNVNALELDDSALYLCASSSPGGTGVGNEQYFGPGTRLTVT.

The rearrangement joins TRBV25-1 to TRBJ2-5, with D perhaps TRBD2 (5 bases). Between the trimmed V and J ends, which lost 6 bases and 4 bases, there was a span of 15 bases. The CDR3 contains 14 residues. Looked up from germline, CDR1 is MGHDK and CDR2 is SYGVNS. CDR3 region: CASRDRGWGETQYF. The CDR3 DNA reads as TGTGCCAGCAGGGACCGGGGTTGGGGAGAGACCCAGTACTTC.

The V and J genes are TRBV5-6 and TRBJ1-4; D gene ambiguous. Trimming left V 4 bases short and J 5 bases short, with 12 bases between. CDR3 length: 14 residues. CDR1 is SGHDT and CDR2 is YYEEEE in the germline V gene. The DNA of the CDR3 is TGTGCCAGCAGCAGGAGGGATGGAAATGAAAAACTGTTTTTT. Amino acids: CASSRRDGNEKLFF.

This chain uses TRBV6-5 with TRBJ2-7; TRBD2 agrees at 9 bases. V lost 0 bases and J lost 4; bases outside the gene matches: 4. The CDR3 runs to 15 residues. The germline gives CDR1 MNHEY, CDR2 SVGAGI. CDR3 DNA: TGTGCCAGCAGTTACTCGTTAGCGGGAGTATACGAGCAGTACTTC. Encoded protein: CASSYSLAGVYEQYF.

This chain links TRBV7-3 with TRBJ2-2; the match to TRBD2 covers 7 bases. Germline-derived CDR1 and CDR2 are SGHTA and FQGTGA. Trimming cost V 8 bases and J 1 base; bases outside gene matches: 4. The CDR3 totals 14 residues. The CDR3 is CASSAGENTGELFF. The CDR3, as DNA: TGTGCCAGCTCCGCGGGAGAGAACACCGGGGAGCTGTTTTTT.

The genes are TRBV6-5 and TRBJ2-7; no definite D call. CDR1 and CDR2 from the germline V gene are MNHEY and SVGAGI. CDR3 length: 13 amino acids. V gave up 4 bases and J gave up 4 bases, with 11 bases separating them. For the CDR3, the DNA is TGTGCCAGCAGTTTACGATCGGCTTACGAGCAGTACTTC. It yields the protein CASSLRSAYEQYF.

The chain joins TRBV5-4 to TRBJ1-4; D call uncertain. The length of the CDR3 is 14 residues. The V and J ends lost 2 bases and 6 bases respectively, with 11 bases between them. Per germline, CDR1 SGHNT and CDR2 YYREEE (reference sequence). As DNA, the CDR3 is TGTGCCAGCAGCTTCTCCGACGGAGATGAAAAACTGTTTTTT. It yields the protein CASSFSDGDEKLFF.

CDR3 nucleotide sequence: TGCGCCAGCAGTGCGCCGGGGCCGAATGAAAAACTGTTTTTT. Residues: CASSAPGPNEKLFF. The rearrangement links TRBV10-1 to TRBJ1-4; tentative D call: TRBD1 (5 bases). Germline V gene lookup returns CDR1 WNHNN and CDR2 SYGVQD (reference sequence). V lost 4 bases, J lost 5 bases, and 11 bases lay in between. This CDR3 is 14 amino acids long.

The rearrangement links TRBV10-3 to TRBJ2-7, with D perhaps given as TRBD1 or TRBD2 (5 bases each). From germline, CDR1 is ENHRY and CDR2 SYGVKD. This CDR3 spans 12 amino acids. V was pared by 6 bases and J by 4 bases, with 10 bases between. The CDR3 nucleotides read TGTGCCATCAGGCGAGGGGAGTACGAGCAGTACTTC. Its protein product is CAIRRGEYEQYF.

The rearrangement uses TRBV4-1 and TRBJ1-4, with D tentatively TRBD1 (5 bases). Per germline, CDR1 MGHRA and CDR2 YSYEKL. CDR3 length equals 17 residues. V was clipped by 1 base and J by 8 bases, with 20 bases between them. CDR3: CASSQALRGPSREKLFF. The CDR3 DNA follows: TGCGCCAGCAGCCAAGCTCTAAGGGGACCTTCTAGGGAAAAACTGTTTTTT.

This chain uses TRBV25-1 with TRBJ1-1; D gene uncertain. The CDR3 spans 15 residues. Germline loops: CDR1 MGHDK, CDR2 SYGVNS. V lost 3 bases, J lost 4 bases, and 15 bases lay in between. The CDR3 DNA reads as TGTGCCAGCAGTGAGTTTAATCCGCCAAGCACTGAAGCTTTCTTT. It encodes CASSEFNPPSTEAFF. The full variable domain, with the rest looked up from reference TRBV25-1 and TRBJ1-1, is EADIYQTPRYLVIGTGKKITLECSQTMGHDKMYWYQQDPGMELHLIHYSYGVNSTEKGDLSSESTVSRIRTEHFPLTLESARPSHTSQYLCASSEFNPPSTEAFFGQGTRLTVV.

The chain employs TRBV27 and TRBJ2-1, with TRBD1 matching 11 bases. Unmatched junction bases numbered 6, after V lost 5 bases and J lost 9 bases. This CDR3 has 14 amino acids. The germline V gene encodes CDR1 MNHEY and CDR2 SMNVEV (reference sequence). The CDR3 DNA reads TGTGCCAGCAGTCCCTGGACAGGGGGCGGTGAGCAGTTCTTC. It specifies CASSPWTGGGEQFF.

This chain joins TRBV30 and TRBJ2-7, with D perhaps being TRBD1 or TRBD2 (6 bases each). Germline CDR1 is GTSNPN and CDR2 is SVGIG (reference sequence). The germline V and J ends were trimmed by 4 bases and 5 bases, with 18 bases remaining between them. The CDR3 loop spans 14 amino acids. The CDR3 DNA follows: TGTGCCTGGAAAGGGGGGCAGGGGTCCCACGAGCAGTACTTC. Protein sequence: CAWKGGQGSHEQYF.

The table lists this clone with a few counts. The J gene is TRBJ2-2, the V gene TRBV5-1; TRBD1 matches at 9 bases. Germline CDR1 is SGHRS and CDR2 is YFSETQ. The ends lost 5 bases at V and 1 base at J; junction bases unmatched: 9. CDR3 length: 17 amino acids. The CDR3 sequence: CASRLTKTGGNTGELFF. CDR3 DNA: TGCGCCAGCAGATTAACCAAGACAGGGGGGAACACCGGGGAGCTGTTTTTT.

V and J are TRBV5-4 and TRBJ1-1; 7 positions agree with TRBD1. This CDR3 has 17 amino acids. Germline V gene lookup returns CDR1 SGHNT and CDR2 YYREEE (reference sequence). V trimming: 1 base; J trimming: 1 base; junction bases outside the gene matches: 10. The CDR3 nucleotides are TGTGCCAGCAGCTTGAGCTATAGGGGGCTGCGGAACACTGAAGCTTTCTTT. Encoded protein: CASSLSYRGLRNTEAFF.

V and J are TRBV19 and TRBJ2-1; 9 bases agree with TRBD2. The CDR3 spans 15 residues. V gave up 3 bases and J gave up 7 bases; unmatched junction bases: 7. CDR1 is LNHDA and CDR2 is SQIVND in the germline V gene (reference sequence). The CDR3 DNA reads TGTGCCAGTAGTATTGGTAGCGGGGGTTCAAATGAGCAGTTCTTC. Its translation: CASSIGSGGSNEQFF.

The chain joins TRBV6-5 to TRBJ2-1, with a possible D match to TRBD2 (6 bases). CDR3 length: 15 residues. From germline, CDR1 is MNHEY and CDR2 SVGAGI. V lost 4 bases and J lost 4, with 14 bases in between. Here the CDR3 reads CASSSFTGDYNEQFF. Here the CDR3 DNA reads TGTGCCAGCAGTTCTTTCACGGGGGATTACAATGAGCAGTTCTTC.

The rearrangement uses TRBV5-1 and TRBJ2-6; possibly TRBD1 or TRBD2 for D (5 bases each). The V and J ends lost 4 bases and 0 bases respectively, with 14 bases between them. Per the germline V gene, CDR1 is SGHRS and CDR2 is YFSETQ. The CDR3 spans 17 residues. Here the CDR3 DNA reads TGCGCCAGCAGCCCGGGACGGTCAAGCTCTGGGGCCAACGTCCTGACTTTC. As protein: CASSPGRSSSGANVLTF.

The gene calls are TRBV15 and TRBJ1-5, with TRBD1 as a possible D gene (5 bases). The V end was cut by 10 bases, the J end by 7 bases, with 14 bases between. Germline V gene lookup returns CDR1 LNHNV and CDR2 YYDKDF (reference sequence). The CDR3 runs to 12 residues. CDR3 coding DNA: TGTGCCAGTTCAGGGATTTACCAGCCCCAGCATTTT. As protein: CASSGIYQPQHF.

CDR3 DNA: TGTGCCAGCAGACCCGGGACTAGCGGGAGAGATACGCAGTATTTT. Amino acid sequence: CASRPGTSGRDTQYF. The rearrangement uses TRBV11-3 and TRBJ2-3, with 14 bases identical to TRBD2. Germline CDR1 reads SGHNT; CDR2 reads YENEEA. The CDR3 covers 15 residues. The ends lost 6 bases at V and 5 bases at J; junction bases unmatched: 4.

The chain recombines TRBV6-1 with TRBJ2-5; TRBD2 aligns across 7 bases. This CDR3 comprises 15 residues. CDR1 MNHNS and CDR2 SASEGT come from the germline V gene. V dropped 7 bases and J dropped 10; count of bases not matched to a gene: 18. CDR3 in amino acids: CASKIPGIGAGDQYF. CDR3 nucleotide sequence: TGTGCCAGCAAAATCCCGGGGATAGGGGCGGGGGACCAGTACTTC.